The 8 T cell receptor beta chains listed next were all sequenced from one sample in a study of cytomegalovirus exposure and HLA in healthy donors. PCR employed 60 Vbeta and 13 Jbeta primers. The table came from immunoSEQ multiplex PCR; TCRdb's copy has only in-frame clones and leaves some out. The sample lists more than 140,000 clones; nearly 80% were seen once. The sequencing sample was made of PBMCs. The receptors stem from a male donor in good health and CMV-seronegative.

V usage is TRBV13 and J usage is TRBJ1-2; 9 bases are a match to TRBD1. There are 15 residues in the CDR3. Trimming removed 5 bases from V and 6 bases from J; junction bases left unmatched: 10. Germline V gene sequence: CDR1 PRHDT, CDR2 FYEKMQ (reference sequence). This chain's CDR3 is CASSGVLGQGDGYTF. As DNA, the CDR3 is TGTGCCAGCAGCGGAGTGCTGGGACAGGGCGATGGCTACACCTTC.

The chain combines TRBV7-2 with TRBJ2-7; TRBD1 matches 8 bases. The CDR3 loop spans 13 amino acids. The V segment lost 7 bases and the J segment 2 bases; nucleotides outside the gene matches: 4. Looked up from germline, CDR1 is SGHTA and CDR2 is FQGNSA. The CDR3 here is CASTSGQAYEQYF. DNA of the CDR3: TGTGCCAGCACCTCGGGACAGGCCTACGAGCAGTACTTC.

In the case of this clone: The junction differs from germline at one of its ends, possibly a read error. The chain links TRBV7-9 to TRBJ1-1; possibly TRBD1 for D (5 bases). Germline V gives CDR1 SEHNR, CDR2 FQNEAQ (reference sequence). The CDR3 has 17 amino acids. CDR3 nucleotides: TGTTCCAGCAGCTTAGGGGATGGAGGGGTAGGGAACACTGAAGCTTTCTTT. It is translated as CSSSLGDGGVGNTEAFF.

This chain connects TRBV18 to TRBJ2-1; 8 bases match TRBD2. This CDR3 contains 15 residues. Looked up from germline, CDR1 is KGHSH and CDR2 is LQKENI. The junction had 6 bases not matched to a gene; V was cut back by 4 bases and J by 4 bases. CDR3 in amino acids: CASSLAGLEYNEQFF. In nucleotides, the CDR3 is TGTGCCAGCTCACTAGCGGGACTAGAATACAATGAGCAGTTCTTC.

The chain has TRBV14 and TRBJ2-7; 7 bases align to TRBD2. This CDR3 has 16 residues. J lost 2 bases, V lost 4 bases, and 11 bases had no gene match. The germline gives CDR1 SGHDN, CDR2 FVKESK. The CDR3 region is CASSPVGLPRAYEQYF. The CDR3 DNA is TGTGCCAGCAGCCCAGTGGGACTACCCCGAGCCTACGAGCAGTACTTC.

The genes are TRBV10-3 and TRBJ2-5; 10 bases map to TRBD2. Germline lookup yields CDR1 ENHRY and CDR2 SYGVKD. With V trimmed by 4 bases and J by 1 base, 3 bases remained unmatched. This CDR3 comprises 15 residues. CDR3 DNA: TGTGCCATCAGTGCTAGCGGGAGTCTCCAAGAGACCCAGTACTTC. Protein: CAISASGSLQETQYF.

Here the CDR3 reads CASSQTSGSYNEQFF. CDR3 DNA sequence: TGTGCCAGCAGCCAGACTAGCGGGTCCTACAATGAGCAGTTCTTC. The genes are TRBV7-9 and TRBJ2-1; 10 bases are a match to TRBD2. The CDR3 is made up of 15 amino acids. In germline, CDR1 is SEHNR, CDR2 FQNEAQ (reference sequence). Trimming took 5 bases from V and 1 from J; bases not matched to a gene: 2.

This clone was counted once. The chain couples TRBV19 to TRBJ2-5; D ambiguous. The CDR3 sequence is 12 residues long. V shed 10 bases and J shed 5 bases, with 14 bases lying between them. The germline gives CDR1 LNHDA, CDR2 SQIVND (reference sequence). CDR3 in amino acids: CATKTDGETQYF. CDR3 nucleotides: TGTGCCACCAAGACCGACGGGGAGACCCAGTACTTC.